Listed below are T cell receptor beta chains from one sample, sequenced in a study of blood T cell repertoires in COVID-19. Using immunoSEQ multiplex PCR, the repertoire was profiled, and TCRdb retains in-frame clones only, with some absent. Of around 140,000 clones in the sample, roughly 73% were seen once. Sequencing input: peripheral blood. The receptors here all came from a woman aged 50 to 65 with active or convalescent COVID-19. Both conserved end residues are part of each CDR3. The D gene is left open where the match is weak. A clone size is listed for some rows: how often the clone was seen (once, few, many), or a class if it is expanded.

TRBV5-1	NA	TRBJ1-4	TRBD1	CASSLGDRDNEKLFF	TGCGCCAGCAGCTTGGGGGACAGGGATAATGAAAAACTGTTTTTT
TRBV6-5	NA	TRBJ1-1	NA	CASRADIMNTEAFF	TGTGCCAGCAGGGCGGACATTATGAACACTGAAGCTTTCTTT
TRBV4-3	few	TRBJ1-3	NA	CASSQSQGSLIIYF	TGCGCCAGCAGCCAAAGCCAGGGGTCTTTGATCATATATTTT
TRBV6-6	few	TRBJ1-3	NA	CASSPGQGNTIYF	TGTGCCAGCAGCCCAGGGCAGGGAAACACCATATATTTT
TRBV9	few	TRBJ1-1	TRBD1	CASTQGQGGTEAFF	TGTGCCAGCACTCAGGGACAGGGTGGTACTGAAGCTTTCTTT
TRBV7-6	few	TRBJ2-2	NA	CASSLALGRNTGELFF	TGTGCCAGCAGCTTAGCTCTGGGGCGGAACACCGGGGAGCTGTTTTTT
TRBV5-1	once	TRBJ1-2	NA	CASSLAETYGYTF	TGCGCCAGCAGCCTGGCGGAGACCTATGGCTACACCTTC
TRBV19	many	TRBJ1-1	NA	CASSSSNRNTEAFF	TGTGCCAGTAGTTCCTCCAACAGGAACACTGAAGCTTTCTTT
TRBV7-3	NA	TRBJ2-2	NA	CASSFQRNTGELFF	TGTGCCAGCAGCTTCCAGCGTAACACCGGGGAGCTGTTTTTT
TRBV6-2/TRBV6-3	few	TRBJ2-1	TRBD2	CASSSPLAGAYNEQFF	TGTGCCAGCAGCTCTCCACTAGCGGGAGCTTACAATGAGCAGTTCTTC
TRBV4-3	NA	TRBJ2-2	NA	CASSQGMGATGELFF	TGCGCCAGCAGCCAAGGGATGGGGGCCACCGGGGAGCTGTTTTTT
TRBV19	NA	TRBJ1-2	TRBD1	CASRTRDRANYGYTF	TGTGCCAGTAGGACCCGGGACAGGGCTAACTATGGCTACACCTTC
TRBV5-1	NA	TRBJ2-5	TRBD1	CASGTGDQETQYF	TGCGCCAGCGGGACAGGGGACCAAGAGACCCAGTACTTC
TRBV5-1	few	TRBJ1-1	NA	CASSLALYPPAKGRSNTEAFF	TGCGCCAGCAGCTTGGCCCTATACCCCCCGGCCAAAGGGAGGAGTAACACTGAAGCTTTCTTT
TRBV7-9	NA	TRBJ1-4	TRBD1	CASSLGTGLTNEKLFF	TGTGCCAGCAGCTTGGGGACAGGGTTAACTAATGAAAAACTGTTTTTT
TRBV7-9	few	TRBJ2-2	TRBD1	CASNRGQANTGELFF	TGTGCCAGCAACCGAGGACAGGCGAACACCGGGGAGCTGTTTTTT
TRBV5-6	NA	TRBJ1-6	NA	CASSLGRFAYSPLHF	TGTGCCAGCAGCTTGGGTCGTTTCGCGTATTCACCCCTCCACTTT
TRBV6-5	NA	TRBJ2-7	TRBD2	CASSYSRESYEQYF	TGTGCCAGCAGTTACTCGCGGGAGTCCTACGAGCAGTACTTC
TRBV5-1	once	TRBJ2-7	NA	CASSREPGGSYEQYF	TGCGCCAGCAGCCGAGAGCCAGGGGGGAGCTACGAGCAGTACTTC
TRBV3-1/TRBV3-2	NA	TRBJ2-1	TRBD2	CASSQGPGGDNEQFF	TGTGCCAGCAGCCAAGGCCCGGGGGGAGACAATGAGCAGTTCTTC
TRBV19	NA	TRBJ1-5	TRBD1	CASTPWGTGLLRPQHF	TGTGCCAGTACCCCCTGGGGGACAGGGCTTTTGCGGCCCCAGCATTTT
TRBV7-8	few	TRBJ1-3	NA	CASSLGFQGGNTIYF	TGTGCCAGCAGCTTAGGTTTCCAGGGTGGAAACACCATATATTTT
TRBV6-5	NA	TRBJ2-7	NA	CASSYGGEYEQYF	TGTGCCAGCAGTTACGGCGGGGAGTACGAGCAGTACTTC
TRBV19	few	TRBJ1-5	TRBD1	CASSILNGQGGNQPQHF	TGTGCCAGTAGTATATTGAACGGACAGGGGGGCAATCAGCCCCAGCATTTT
TRBV10-1	NA	TRBJ1-1	TRBD1	CATLRDSKNTEAFF	TGCGCCACCCTCCGGGACAGCAAGAACACTGAAGCTTTCTTT
TRBV19	few	TRBJ1-4	NA	CASSIGRAAGEKLFF	TGTGCCAGTAGTATAGGCAGGGCGGCTGGTGAAAAACTGTTTTTT
TRBV5-1	NA	TRBJ2-1	TRBD2	CASSLVAGSDEQFF	TGCGCCAGCAGCTTGGTAGCGGGTTCGGATGAGCAGTTCTTC
TRBV6-6	NA	TRBJ1-1	NA	CASSYGVVEAFF	TGTGCCAGCAGTTACGGAGTCGTTGAAGCTTTCTTT
TRBV9	few	TRBJ1-2	NA	CASSVGPGASNGYTF	TGTGCCAGCAGCGTAGGCCCGGGAGCTTCTAATGGCTACACCTTC